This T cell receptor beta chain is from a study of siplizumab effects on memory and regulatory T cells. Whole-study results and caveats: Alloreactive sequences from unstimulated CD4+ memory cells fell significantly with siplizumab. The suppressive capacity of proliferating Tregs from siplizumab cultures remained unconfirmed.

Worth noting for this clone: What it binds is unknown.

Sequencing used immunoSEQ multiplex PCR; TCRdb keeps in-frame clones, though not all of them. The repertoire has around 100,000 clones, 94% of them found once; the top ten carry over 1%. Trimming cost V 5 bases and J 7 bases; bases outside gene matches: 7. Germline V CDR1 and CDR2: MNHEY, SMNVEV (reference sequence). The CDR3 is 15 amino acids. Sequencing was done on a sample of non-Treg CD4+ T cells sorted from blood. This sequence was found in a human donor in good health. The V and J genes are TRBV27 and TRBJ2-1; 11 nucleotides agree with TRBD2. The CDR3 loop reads CASSPLAGGRNEQFF. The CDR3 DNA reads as TGTGCCAGCAGTCCCCTAGCGGGGGGCAGGAATGAGCAGTTCTTC.